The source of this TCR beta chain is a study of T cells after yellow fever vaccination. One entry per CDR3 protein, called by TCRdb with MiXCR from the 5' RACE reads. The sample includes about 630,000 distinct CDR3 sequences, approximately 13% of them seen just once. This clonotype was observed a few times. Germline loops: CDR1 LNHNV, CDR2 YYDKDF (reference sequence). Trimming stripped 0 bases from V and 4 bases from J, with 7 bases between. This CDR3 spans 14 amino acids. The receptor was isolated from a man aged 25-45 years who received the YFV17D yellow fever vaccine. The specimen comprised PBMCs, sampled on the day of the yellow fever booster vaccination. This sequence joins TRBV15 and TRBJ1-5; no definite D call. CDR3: CATSRDGGNQPQHF. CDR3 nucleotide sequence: TGTGCCACCAGCAGAGATGGAGGGAATCAGCCCCAGCATTTT.